This T cell receptor (beta chain) was sequenced for a study of brain T cells in children with intractable seizures. Notes on the study in general: Patients' HCMV serostatus was unknown; virus specificity rests on CDR3 similarity alone.

The V end lost 3 bases, the J end lost 0 bases, and 8 bases lay between the germline ends. Germline-derived CDR1 and CDR2 are DFQATT and SNEGSKA (reference sequence). The CDR3 has 13 amino acids. Concerning this clone itself: What it binds is not known.

Sequencing used immunoSEQ multiplex PCR; TCRdb keeps in-frame clones, though not all of them. The table lists about 76,000 clones, about 93% of them singletons. Surgery cases with the highest brain T cell transcript signatures were chosen for sequencing. Pre-surgery treatment included at least one anti-epileptic drug. The receptor's source is a boy younger than two with tuberous sclerosis and intractable seizures. Sample: peripheral blood, taken at surgery. The gene calls are TRBV20-1 and TRBJ1-1; D gene unclear. Here the CDR3 DNA reads TGCAGTGCTAGTTCGCCTTTGAACACTGAAGCTTTCTTT. Residues: CSASSPLNTEAFF.